A selection of T cell receptor beta chains follows, all from one sample in a study of CD8+ T cells in alopecia areata. Sequencing used immunoSEQ multiplex PCR; TCRdb keeps in-frame clones, though not all of them. The repertoire has some 190,000 clones, roughly three fifths of them found once; the top ten carry 1.2%. This sample comprised CD4+ T cells sorted from blood, obtained around week 46, from a patient treated with tofacitinib. The receptor source for this set is a human donor with alopecia areata. Each CDR3 is given with its conserved first and last residue. D genes are given only for firm matches. Clone size is given for some rows only: seen once, a few or many times, or a class if the clone is expanded.

NA	TRBV7-3	TRBJ2-4	NA	TGTGCCAGCAGCCCCGGACCCCAGGACATTCAGTACTTC	CASSPGPQDIQYF
NA	TRBV10-2	TRBJ1-2	NA	TGCGCCAGCGGAGGGCGCCGGGATGGCTACACCTTC	CASGGRRDGYTF
NA	TRBV2	TRBJ2-7	TRBD1	TGTGCCAGCAGTGCCTCTCCAGGGGGCTCCTACGAGCAGTACTTC	CASSASPGGSYEQYF
once	TRBV5-6	TRBJ1-2	NA	TGTGCCAGCACCCCCAGGGGAGAGGGCTACACCTTC	CASTPRGEGYTF
NA	TRBV29-1	TRBJ2-1	NA	TGCAGCGCCCTCACGGACAGACGAAATGAGCAGTTCTTC	CSALTDRRNEQFF
NA	TRBV7-2	TRBJ1-1	NA	TGTGCCAGCAGCCTAGGTAGAAACACTGAAGCTTTCTTT	CASSLGRNTEAFF
NA	TRBV10-1	TRBJ1-2	NA	TGCGCCAGCAGTGAGTCTGCCTTCTATGGCTACACCTTC	CASSESAFYGYTF
NA	TRBV5-1	TRBJ1-6	NA	TGCGCCAGCAGCTTGAGGGGTACCAGTAATTCACCCCTCCACTTT	CASSLRGTSNSPLHF
few	TRBV27	TRBJ2-7	TRBD1	TGTGCCAGCAGTTTATTCGGGACAGTCTACGAGCAGTACTTC	CASSLFGTVYEQYF
NA	TRBV9	TRBJ1-6	TRBD1	TGTGCCAGCAGCCTCGGGACAGAGAATTCACCCCTCCACTTT	CASSLGTENSPLHF
NA	TRBV19	TRBJ1-2	NA	TGTGCCAGTAGTACCACCCCGACTGCAGTCTATGGCTACACCTTC	CASSTTPTAVYGYTF
few	TRBV10-3	TRBJ2-3	NA	TGTGCCCCACCCCCCACAGATACGCAGTATTTT	CAPPPTDTQYF
NA	TRBV29-1	TRBJ2-1	NA	TGCAGCGTTGTTTCCGGGACCCTAGGCAGTGAGCAGTTCTTC	CSVVSGTLGSEQFF
NA	TRBV29-1	TRBJ2-3	NA	TGCAGCGTTGAGGGCTTGGATAATACGCAGTATTTT	CSVEGLDNTQYF
NA	TRBV30	TRBJ2-6	TRBD1	TGTGCCGCTACAGGGGGCCCCCTCTCTGGGGCCAACGTCCTGACTTTC	CAATGGPLSGANVLTF
NA	TRBV10-2	TRBJ2-4	NA	TGCGCCAGCAGGGACGGATCCAAAAACATTCAGTACTTC	CASRDGSKNIQYF
NA	TRBV7-2	TRBJ1-1	NA	TGTGCCAGCAGCGCCCGAGGGAGGAACACTGAAGCTTTCTTT	CASSARGRNTEAFF
few	TRBV7-2	TRBJ1-1	NA	TGTGCCAGCAGCCCGGACAGATTAAACACTGAAGCTTTCTTT	CASSPDRLNTEAFF
few	TRBV7-7	TRBJ2-3	NA	TGTGCCAGCAGCTCCGAGGGTCTAGTCACAGATACGCAGTATTTT	CASSSEGLVTDTQYF
NA	TRBV4-3	TRBJ1-2	NA	TGCGCCAGCAGCCAAATAGCGCACTATGGCTACACCTTC	CASSQIAHYGYTF
few	TRBV5-1	TRBJ2-2	NA	TGCGCCAGCAGCCCTCTGGCACCGGAGAACACCGGGGAGCTGTTTTTT	CASSPLAPENTGELFF
NA	TRBV2	TRBJ2-6	NA	TGTGCCAGCAGTGGAGGGCGTGGGGCCAACGTCCTGACTTTC	CASSGGRGANVLTF
NA	TRBV27	TRBJ2-4	NA	TGTGCCAGCGGAGCAGTGACAGCCAAAAACATTCAGTACTTC	CASGAVTAKNIQYF
once	TRBV9	TRBJ1-1	NA	TGTGCCAGCAGCGTAACAGGGAACACTGAAGCTTTCTTT	CASSVTGNTEAFF
NA	TRBV30	TRBJ2-7	TRBD2	TGTGCCTGCGGGGGGGGACTCTACGAGCAGTACTTC	CACGGGLYEQYF
NA	TRBV30	TRBJ1-1	NA	TGTGCCTGGAGGATGCGGGTGAACACTGAAGCTTTCTTT	CAWRMRVNTEAFF
NA	TRBV4-1	TRBJ2-5	NA	TGCGCCAGCAGCCAAGAATCGGTTATACAAGAGACCCAGTACTTC	CASSQESVIQETQYF
NA	TRBV9	TRBJ1-1	NA	TGTGCCAGCAGCGACCGACAGAAGAACACTGAAGCTTTCTTT	CASSDRQKNTEAFF
NA	TRBV19	TRBJ2-1	NA	TGTGCCAGTCGGAGCCCATGGAATGAGCAGTTCTTC	CASRSPWNEQFF
few	TRBV6-5	TRBJ2-1	TRBD1	TGTGCCGCCAAACCGGGACAGGGGAATAATGAGCAGTTCTTC	CAAKPGQGNNEQFF
few	TRBV5-1	TRBJ1-4	TRBD1	TGCGCCAGCAGCTTGGCCGGGACAGGGGAGGAAAAACTGTTTTTT	CASSLAGTGEEKLFF
NA	TRBV9	TRBJ1-1	NA	TGTGCCAGCAGCGTAGAAGGATGGAACACTGAAGCTTTCTTT	CASSVEGWNTEAFF
NA	TRBV29-1	TRBJ2-2	NA	TGCAGCGTGCAACCGGGTGGGGCGAACGGGGAGCTGTTTTTT	CSVQPGGANGELFF
NA	TRBV18	TRBJ1-1	NA	TGTGCCAGCTCACCTCCTTTTGCTGACCGTCACACTGAAGCTTTCTTT	CASSPPFADRHTEAFF